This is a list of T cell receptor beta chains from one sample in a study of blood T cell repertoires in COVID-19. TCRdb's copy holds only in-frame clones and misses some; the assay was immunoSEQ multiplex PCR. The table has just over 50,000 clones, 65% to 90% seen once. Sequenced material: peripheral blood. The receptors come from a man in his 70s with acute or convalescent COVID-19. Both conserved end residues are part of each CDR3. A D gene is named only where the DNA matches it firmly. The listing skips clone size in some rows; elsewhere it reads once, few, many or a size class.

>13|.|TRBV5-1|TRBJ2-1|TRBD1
TGCGCCAGCAGGGGACAGGATGAAGGTGAGCAGTTCTTC
CASRGQDEGEQFF
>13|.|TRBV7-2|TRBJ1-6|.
TGTGCCAGCAGCTTACAGGGAAGTACACCCCTCCACTTT
CASSLQGSTPLHF
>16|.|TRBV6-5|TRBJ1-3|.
TGTGCCAGCAGTTACGGTTCTGGGCAGTCTGGAAACACCATATATTTT
CASSYGSGQSGNTIYF
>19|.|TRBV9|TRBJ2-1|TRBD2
TGTGCCAGCAGCGTAAATGAGCGGGGGGCCGAAGGGGAGGGGAATGAGCAGTTCTTC
CASSVNERGAEGEGNEQFF
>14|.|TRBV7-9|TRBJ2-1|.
TGTGCCAGCAGCCGGGACTTACTTTACAATGAGCAGTTCTTC
CASSRDLLYNEQFF
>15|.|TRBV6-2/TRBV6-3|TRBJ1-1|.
TGTGCCAGCAGTAGATGGGGACTGCGGAACACTGAAGCTTTCTTT
CASSRWGLRNTEAFF
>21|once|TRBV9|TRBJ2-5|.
TGTGCCAGCAGCCGACTAAATTTACAACCCCAAAGAACAAAGTACCAAGAGACCCAGTACTTC
CASSRLNLQPQRTKYQETQYF
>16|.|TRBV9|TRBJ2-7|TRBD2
TGTGCCAGCAGCGCATGGACTAGCGGGGAGCGGTACGAGCAGTACTTC
CASSAWTSGERYEQYF
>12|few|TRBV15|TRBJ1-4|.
TGTGCCACCAGCAGAGATCCAGATAAACTGTTTTTT
CATSRDPDKLFF
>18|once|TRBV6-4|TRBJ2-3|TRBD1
TGTGCCAGCAGTCCCTCGCCCGGGACAGGGGGGTACACAGATACGCAGTATTTT
CASSPSPGTGGYTDTQYF
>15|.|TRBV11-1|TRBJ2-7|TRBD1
TGTGCCAGCAGCCCCGTTGGACAGGGGACCTACGAGCAGTACTTC
CASSPVGQGTYEQYF
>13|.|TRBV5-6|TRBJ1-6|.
TGTGCCAGCAGCGCGGGCTATAATTCACCCCTCCACTTT
CASSAGYNSPLHF
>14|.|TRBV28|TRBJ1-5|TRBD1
TGTGCCAGCAGGGTGGGACAGGGAGGTCAGCCCCAGCATTTT
CASRVGQGGQPQHF
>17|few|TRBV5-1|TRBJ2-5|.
TGCGCCAGCAGCTTGGGGGCCGTTAGCGACCACAAAGAGACCCAGTACTTC
CASSLGAVSDHKETQYF
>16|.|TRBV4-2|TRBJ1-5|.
TGTGCCAGCAGCCAAGAAGCTAGTTATAGCAATCAGCCCCAGCATTTT
CASSQEASYSNQPQHF
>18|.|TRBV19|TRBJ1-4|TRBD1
TGTGCCAGTAGTATTAGACCGGGACAGTCGGTCCTTAATGAAAAACTGTTTTTT
CASSIRPGQSVLNEKLFF
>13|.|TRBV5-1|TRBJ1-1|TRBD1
TGCGCCAGCAGCCTTACCGGACAGGGTAAAGCTTTCTTT
CASSLTGQGKAFF
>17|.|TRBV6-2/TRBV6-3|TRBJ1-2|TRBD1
TGTGCCAGCAGCTCGATCTTTCCCGGACAGGGGAGCTATGGCTACACCTTC
CASSSIFPGQGSYGYTF
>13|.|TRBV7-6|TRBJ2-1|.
TGTGCCAGCAGCAAACATATGATGGTTGAGCAGTTCTTC
CASSKHMMVEQFF
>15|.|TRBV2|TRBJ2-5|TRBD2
TGTGCCAGCAGTGACTTAGGACTAGCCACGGAGACCCAGTACTTC
CASSDLGLATETQYF
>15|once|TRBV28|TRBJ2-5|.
TGTGCCAGCAGTTTAAACCCGACTGGGGCAGAGACCCAGTACTTC
CASSLNPTGAETQYF
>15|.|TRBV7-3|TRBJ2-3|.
TGTGCCAGCAGGAGTGGCGTTCGGGTGACAGATACGCAGTATTTT
CASRSGVRVTDTQYF
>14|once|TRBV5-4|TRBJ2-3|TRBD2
TGTGCCAGCAGCTTGAGGCTAGCGGGAGATACGCAGTATTTT
CASSLRLAGDTQYF
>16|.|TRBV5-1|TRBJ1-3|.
TGCGCCAGCAGCATGAGCAGCGAGAGCTCTGGAAACACCATATATTTT
CASSMSSESSGNTIYF
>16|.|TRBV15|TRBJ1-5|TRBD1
TGTGCCACCAGCAACCACGGGACAGGGAAAAGTCAGCCCCAGCATTTT
CATSNHGTGKSQPQHF
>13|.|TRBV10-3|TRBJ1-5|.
TGTGCCATCAGTGAGCGCATCAGTCAGCCCCAGCATTTT
CAISERISQPQHF
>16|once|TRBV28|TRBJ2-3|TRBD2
TGTGCCAGCAGTTCGACGAAACTAGCGGGGATAGATACGCAGTATTTT
CASSSTKLAGIDTQYF
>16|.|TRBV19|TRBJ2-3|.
TGTGCCAGTAGTGGGGGCAATGTGAGTAGCACAGATACGCAGTATTTT
CASSGGNVSSTDTQYF
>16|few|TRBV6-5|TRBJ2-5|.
TGTGCCAGCAGTTACTTAGGCGTCAGGCGTCAAGAGACCCAGTACTTC
CASSYLGVRRQETQYF
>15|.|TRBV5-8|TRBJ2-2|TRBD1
TGTGCCAGCAACCTAGGGACAGGGTATTCCGGGGAGCTGTTTTTT
CASNLGTGYSGELFF
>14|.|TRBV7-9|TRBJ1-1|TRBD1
TGTGCCAGCAGTTCTGGACAGGCGAACACTGAAGCTTTCTTT
CASSSGQANTEAFF
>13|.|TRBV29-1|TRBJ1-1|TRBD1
TGCAGCCTGGCGACAGGGGCGGGCACTGAAGCTTTCTTT
CSLATGAGTEAFF
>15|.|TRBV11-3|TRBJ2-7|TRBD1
TGTGCCAGCAGCTTTAGGACAGGGGACTCCTACGAGCAGTACTTC
CASSFRTGDSYEQYF
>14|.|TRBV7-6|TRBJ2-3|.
TGTGCCAGCAGCCCATCGACTAAGGCAGATACGCAGTATTTT
CASSPSTKADTQYF
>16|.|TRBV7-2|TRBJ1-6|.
TGTGCCAGCAGCTTAGGACAAGCAAACAGGGAAACACACCTCCACTTT
CASSLGQANRETHLHF
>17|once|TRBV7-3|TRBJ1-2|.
TGTGCCAGCAGCTCCCTGGAGGACAGAAATGCTAACTATGGCTACACCTTC
CASSSLEDRNANYGYTF
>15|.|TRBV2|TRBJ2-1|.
TGTGCCAGCAGTGCCCCTAGCCTTACCTACAATGAGCAGTTCTTC
CASSAPSLTYNEQFF
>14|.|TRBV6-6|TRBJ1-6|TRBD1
TGTGCCAGCAGCCGGGACAGGGGAGGGTCACCCCTCCACTTT
CASSRDRGGSPLHF
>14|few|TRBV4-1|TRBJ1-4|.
TGCGCCAGCAGCCAAGTGGCAGGGCTTGAAAAACTGTTTTTT
CASSQVAGLEKLFF
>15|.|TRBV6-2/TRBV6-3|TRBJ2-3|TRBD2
TGTGCCAGCAGTCCCGGCAGCGGGAGTCCAGATACGCAGTATTTT
CASSPGSGSPDTQYF
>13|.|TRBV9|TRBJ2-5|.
TGTGCCAGCAGCGTAGCCGGGCAAGAGACCCAGTACTTC
CASSVAGQETQYF